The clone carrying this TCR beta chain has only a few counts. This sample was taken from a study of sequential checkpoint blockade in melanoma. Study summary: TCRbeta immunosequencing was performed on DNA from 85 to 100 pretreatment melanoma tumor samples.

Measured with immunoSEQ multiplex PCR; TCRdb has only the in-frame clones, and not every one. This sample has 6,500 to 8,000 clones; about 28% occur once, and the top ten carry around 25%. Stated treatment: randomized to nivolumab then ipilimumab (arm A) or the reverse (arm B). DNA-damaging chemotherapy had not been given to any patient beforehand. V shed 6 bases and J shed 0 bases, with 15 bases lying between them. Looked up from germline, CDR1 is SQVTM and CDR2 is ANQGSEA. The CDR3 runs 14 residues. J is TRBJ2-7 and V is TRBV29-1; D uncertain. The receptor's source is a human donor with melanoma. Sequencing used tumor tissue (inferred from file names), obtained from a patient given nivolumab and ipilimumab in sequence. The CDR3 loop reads CSVLTPRSSYEQYF. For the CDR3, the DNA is TGCAGCGTCCTGACACCACGGAGCTCCTACGAGCAGTACTTC.